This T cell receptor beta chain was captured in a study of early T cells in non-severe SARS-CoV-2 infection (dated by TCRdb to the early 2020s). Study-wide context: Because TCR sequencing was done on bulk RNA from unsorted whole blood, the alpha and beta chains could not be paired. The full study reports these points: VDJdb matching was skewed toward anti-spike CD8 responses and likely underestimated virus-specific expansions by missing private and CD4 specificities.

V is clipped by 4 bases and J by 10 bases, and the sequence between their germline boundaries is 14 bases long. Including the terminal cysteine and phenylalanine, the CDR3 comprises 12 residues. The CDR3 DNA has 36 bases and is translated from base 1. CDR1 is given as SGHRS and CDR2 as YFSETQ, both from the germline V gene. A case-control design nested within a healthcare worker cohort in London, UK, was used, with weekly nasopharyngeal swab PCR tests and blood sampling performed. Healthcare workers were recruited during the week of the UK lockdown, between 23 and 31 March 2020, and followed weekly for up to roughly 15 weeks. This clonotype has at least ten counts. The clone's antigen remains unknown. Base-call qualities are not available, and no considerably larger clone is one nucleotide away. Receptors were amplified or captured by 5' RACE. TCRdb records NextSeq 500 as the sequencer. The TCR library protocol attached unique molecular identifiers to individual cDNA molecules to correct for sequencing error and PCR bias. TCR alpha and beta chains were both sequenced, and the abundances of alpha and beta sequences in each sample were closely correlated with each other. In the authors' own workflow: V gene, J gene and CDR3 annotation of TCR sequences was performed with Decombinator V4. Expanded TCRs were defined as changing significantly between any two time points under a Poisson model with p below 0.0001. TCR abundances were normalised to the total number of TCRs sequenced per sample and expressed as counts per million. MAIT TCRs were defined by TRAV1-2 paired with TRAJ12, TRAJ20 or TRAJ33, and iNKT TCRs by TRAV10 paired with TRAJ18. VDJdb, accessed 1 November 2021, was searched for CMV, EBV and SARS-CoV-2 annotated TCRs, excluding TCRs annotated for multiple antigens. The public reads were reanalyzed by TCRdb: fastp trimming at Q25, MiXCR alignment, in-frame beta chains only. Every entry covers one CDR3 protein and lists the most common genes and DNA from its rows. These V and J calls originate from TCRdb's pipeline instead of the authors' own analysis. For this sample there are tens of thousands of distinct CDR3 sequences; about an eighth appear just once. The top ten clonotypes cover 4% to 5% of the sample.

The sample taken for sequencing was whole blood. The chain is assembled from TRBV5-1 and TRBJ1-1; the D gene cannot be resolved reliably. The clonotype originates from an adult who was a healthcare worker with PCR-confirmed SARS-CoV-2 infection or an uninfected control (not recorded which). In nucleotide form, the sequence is TGCGCCAGCAGCGCAGAGGAGTCGAGAGCTTTCTTT. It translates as CASSAEESRAFF. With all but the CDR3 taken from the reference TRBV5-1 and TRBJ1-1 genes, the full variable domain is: KAGVTQTPRYLIKTRGQQVTLSCSPISGHRSVSWYQQTPGQGLQFLFEYFSETQRNKGNFPGRFSGRQFSNSRSEMNVSTLELGDSALYLCASSAEESRAFFGQGTRLTVV.